Sequencing of this TCR beta chain was carried out in a study of T-cell memory formation after mild COVID-19. Study as a whole: TCR clusters showed largely donor specificity.

TCRdb itself ran the 5' RACE reads through MiXCR, one entry per CDR3 protein. This sample has 350,000 to 400,000 distinct CDR3 sequences, with 21% found just once. Germline V CDR1 and CDR2: SGHRS, YFSETQ. The J segment lost 6 bases and the V segment lost 4 bases, leaving 7 bases of the junction unmatched. The CDR3 extends over 13 amino acids. Study-level findings and limits: Shrinking CD4+ clones were chiefly CM and EM; CD8+ ones were chiefly EMRA. Clonal second-wave expansions that peaked on day 37 had unconfirmed SARS-CoV-2 specificity.

This clonotype was recorded a few times. Antigen: not known. Sequencing was carried out using PBMCs or a T cell subset sorted from them (not recorded which). The chain combines TRBV5-1 with TRBJ2-7; TRBD2 aligns across 7 bases. The source is an adult woman who had mild COVID-19 (a few samples of this study predate the infection). Cell type and time point are not known. This CDR3 is CASSPDGRVEQYF. The CDR3 DNA sequence: TGCGCCAGCAGCCCCGATGGGAGGGTCGAGCAGTACTTC.